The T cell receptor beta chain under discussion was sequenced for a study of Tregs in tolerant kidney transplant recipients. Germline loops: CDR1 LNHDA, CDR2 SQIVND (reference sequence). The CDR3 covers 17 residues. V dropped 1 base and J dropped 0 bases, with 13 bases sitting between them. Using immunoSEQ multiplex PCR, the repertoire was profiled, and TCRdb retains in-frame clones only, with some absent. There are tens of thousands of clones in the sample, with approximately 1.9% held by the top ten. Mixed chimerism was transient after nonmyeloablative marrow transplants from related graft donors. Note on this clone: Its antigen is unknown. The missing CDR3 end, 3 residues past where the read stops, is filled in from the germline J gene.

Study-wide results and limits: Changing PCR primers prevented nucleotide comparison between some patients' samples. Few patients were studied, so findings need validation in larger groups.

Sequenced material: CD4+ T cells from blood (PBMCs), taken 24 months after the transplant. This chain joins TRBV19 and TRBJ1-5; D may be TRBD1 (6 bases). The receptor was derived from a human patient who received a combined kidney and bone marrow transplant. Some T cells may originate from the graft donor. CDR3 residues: CASSIARGFLSNQPQHF. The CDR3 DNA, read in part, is TGTGCCAGTAGTATAGCTAGGGGGTTCCTTAGCAATCAGCCC. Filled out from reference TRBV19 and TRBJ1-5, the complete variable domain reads DGGITQSPKYLFRKEGQNVTLSCEQNLNHDAMYWYRQDPGQGLRLIYYSQIVNDFQKGDIAEGYSVSREKKESFPLTVTSAQKNPTAFYLCASSIARGFLSNQPQHFGDGTRLSIL.